Following are 17 T cell receptor beta chains from one sample sequenced in a study of cytomegalovirus exposure and HLA in healthy donors (dated by TCRdb to the late 2010s). Library preparation used the immunoSEQ multiplex PCR assay. The multiplex PCR relied on a mix of 60 forward primers for TCR Vbeta segments and 13 reverse primers for TCR Jbeta segments. This is the immuneACCESS table as TCRdb keeps it, with only in-frame sequences that have V and J called. A part of the clones is gone; compared with another copy, unresolved V genes explain less than half, and the rest is unexplained. This sample holds about 120,000 clones; approximately 72% were observed only once. About 8.2% of the sample goes to the ten largest clones. Sequencing was performed on PBMCs. The receptor source for this set is a woman aged 40-49 years in good health and CMV-seropositive.

The chain links TRBV19 to TRBJ1-2; 8 nucleotides line up with TRBD1. The CDR3 is 14 residues long. Germline CDR1 LNHDA, CDR2 SQIVND (reference sequence). The V gene end was trimmed by 5 bases and the J gene end by 0 bases; junction bases not matched to a gene: 2. DNA for the CDR3: TGTGCCAGTAGTCAGGGGGCGTCTAACTATGGCTACACCTTC. It yields the protein CASSQGASNYGYTF.

This clone occurred a few times. J is TRBJ2-3 and V is TRBV10-3; 14 bases match TRBD2. Trimming removed 7 bases from V and 3 bases from J; junction bases left unmatched: 9. The CDR3 totals 17 residues. Germline CDR1 ENHRY, CDR2 SYGVKD. CDR3 in amino acids: CAIIRGTSGGGTDTQYF. The CDR3, as DNA: TGTGCCATCATCCGTGGGACTAGCGGGGGTGGAACAGATACGCAGTATTTT.

The chain has TRBV6-1 and TRBJ1-5; 7 bases are shared with TRBD1. V lost 6 bases to trimming and J lost 7 bases; unmatched junction nucleotides: 12. Germline CDR1 MNHNS, CDR2 SASEGT. The CDR3 has 15 amino acids. In DNA form, the CDR3 reads TGTGCCAGCAGCCCAATGACAGGGTCGGACCAGCCCCAGCATTTT. This translates into CASSPMTGSDQPQHF.

The chain couples TRBV29-1 to TRBJ1-1, with a weak D call TRBD1 (5 bases). With 3 bases removed from V and 0 bases from J, the gap between germline ends came to 8 bases. Per germline, CDR1 SQVTM and CDR2 ANQGSEA. The CDR3 has 13 amino acids. The CDR3 region has the DNA TGCAGCGTTGAGTCAGGGCTGAACACTGAAGCTTTCTTT. Translated: CSVESGLNTEAFF.

The chain joins TRBV6-5 to TRBJ2-5; 9 bases fit TRBD1. The CDR3 totals 13 residues. Germline V gives CDR1 MNHEY, CDR2 SVGAGI. V was pared by 5 bases and J by 7 bases, with 5 bases of the junction left unmatched. The chain's CDR3 is CASSRTGDGTQYF. DNA for the CDR3: TGTGCCAGCAGTAGGACAGGGGATGGGACCCAGTACTTC.

Here the CDR3 DNA reads TGTGCCAGCAGTGGGCAGATGAACACTGAAGCTTTCTTT. Translated, it gives CASSGQMNTEAFF. The chain joins TRBV2 to TRBJ1-1; D is unclear. V lost 4 bases to trimming and J lost 0 bases, with 6 bases between them. The CDR3 is 13 residues long. CDR1 and CDR2 from the germline V gene are SNHLY and FYNNEI.

The CDR3 reads CASSQVTGPPNTEAFF. CDR3 nucleotide sequence: TGTGCCAGCAGCCAAGTAACAGGGCCTCCGAACACTGAAGCTTTCTTT. This sequence joins TRBV14 and TRBJ1-1, with D possibly matching TRBD1 (6 bases). Germline values: CDR1 SGHDN, CDR2 FVKESK. The ends were cut back, 1 base at V and 1 base at J, with 13 bases in the middle. This CDR3 is built from 16 residues.

V usage is TRBV19 and J usage is TRBJ1-2, with 8 bases fitting TRBD1. The V gene end was trimmed by 7 bases and the J gene end by 3 bases; junction bases not matched to a gene: 7. The CDR3 is 14 residues long. Per the germline V gene, CDR1 is LNHDA and CDR2 is SQIVND (reference sequence). The CDR3 protein is CASIRPGQDYGYTF. CDR3 nucleotides: TGTGCCAGTATCAGACCGGGACAGGACTATGGCTACACCTTC.

The chain recombines TRBV7-9 with TRBJ2-1, with 12 bases fitting TRBD2. After removal of 5 bases from V and 6 bases from J, the junction contained 17 bases not matched to a gene. Germline values: CDR1 SEHNR, CDR2 FQNEAQ (reference sequence). The CDR3 is made up of 19 amino acids. The CDR3 reads CASSPTGWLAGGPFNEQFF. CDR3 bases: TGTGCCAGCAGCCCCACGGGATGGCTAGCGGGGGGGCCCTTCAATGAGCAGTTCTTC.

The genes are TRBV10-3 and TRBJ1-6; D call uncertain. V was trimmed by 0 bases and J by 0 bases, leaving 12 bases between them. CDR3 length equals 18 residues. In germline, CDR1 is ENHRY, CDR2 SYGVKD. CDR3 sequence reads: CAISESFDTSSYNSPLHF. The CDR3 DNA reads as TGTGCCATCAGTGAGTCGTTTGACACGAGCTCCTATAATTCACCCCTCCACTTT.

The genes are TRBV5-6 and TRBJ1-1; D not resolved. This CDR3 comprises 12 residues. The germline V and J ends were trimmed by 0 bases and 8 bases, with 8 bases remaining between them. The germline CDR1 and CDR2 sequences are SGHDT and YYEEEE. In DNA, the CDR3 is TGTGCCAGCAGCTTGGAGTGGGCGGAAGCTTTCTTT. It specifies CASSLEWAEAFF.

The chain carries TRBV10-3 and TRBJ2-5, with 7 bases that match TRBD1. V lost 6 bases to trimming and J lost 3 bases; unmatched junction nucleotides: 7. In germline, CDR1 is ENHRY, CDR2 SYGVKD. The CDR3 consists of 14 residues. CDR3 protein: CAIRRDGTEETQYF. The CDR3 DNA is TGTGCCATCAGACGCGACGGGACAGAAGAGACCCAGTACTTC.

The chain carries TRBV6-6 and TRBJ1-5; D is possibly TRBD1 (6 bases). This CDR3 spans 13 amino acids. Looked up from germline, CDR1 is MNHNY and CDR2 is SVGAGI (reference sequence). V was clipped by 4 bases and J by 6 bases, with 10 bases between them. CDR3 coding DNA: TGTGCCAGCAGTTTCGGGGGGCCTCAGCCCCAGCATTTT. As protein: CASSFGGPQPQHF.

J is TRBJ1-1 and V is TRBV7-9; D is undetermined. V lost 2 bases, J lost 2 bases, and 18 bases lay in between. The V gene's germline CDR1 is SEHNR and CDR2 FQNEAQ (reference sequence). This CDR3 has 17 residues. The CDR3 here is CASSLYPSGGQNTEAFF. The DNA for the CDR3 is TGTGCCAGCAGCTTATACCCTTCGGGAGGCCAAAACACTGAAGCTTTCTTT.

The J gene is TRBJ1-1, the V gene TRBV7-6; possibly TRBD1 for D (5 bases). Germline V gene sequence: CDR1 SGHVS, CDR2 FNYEAQ. The ends were cut back, 11 bases at V and 4 bases at J, with 23 bases in the middle. The CDR3 runs to 15 residues. Here the CDR3 reads CAVARDFGDSTEAFF. In nucleotides, the CDR3 is TGTGCCGTTGCCCGGGACTTCGGGGATAGCACTGAAGCTTTCTTT.

V and J are TRBV4-3 and TRBJ1-2; 10 bases are a match to TRBD1. J lost 8 bases, V lost 0 bases, and 9 bases had no gene match. Germline CDR1 LGHNA, CDR2 YSLEER. The CDR3 runs 16 residues. The CDR3 region has the DNA TGCGCCAGCAGCCAAGACCCCCGGGACAGGGGCAGAGGCTACACCTTC. Translation gives CASSQDPRDRGRGYTF.

The V gene is TRBV9, the J gene TRBJ2-1; 10 bases line up with TRBD1. The V gene end was trimmed by 0 bases and the J gene end by 4 bases; junction bases not matched to a gene: 1. CDR1 is SGDLS, CDR2 YYNGEE, per germline. The CDR3 extends over 15 amino acids. Written as DNA, the CDR3 is TGTGCCAGCAGCGTAGGGACAGGGGGGTACAATGAGCAGTTCTTC. It specifies CASSVGTGGYNEQFF. Using reference TRBV9 and TRBJ2-1 for the parts outside the CDR3, the full variable domain is DSGVTQTPKHLITATGQRVTLRCSPRSGDLSVYWYQQSLDQGLQFLIQYYNGEERAKGNILERFSAQQFPDLHSELNLSSLELGDSALYFCASSVGTGGYNEQFFGPGTRLTVL.